The 5 T cell receptor beta chains reported below all come from one sample, sequenced in a study of early T cells in non-severe SARS-CoV-2 infection. MiXCR, run by TCRdb on the 5' RACE reads, gives a single entry per CDR3 protein. The sample lists nearly 60,000 distinct CDR3 sequences; about 12% were seen once. Input material: whole blood. Source of these receptors: an adult who was a healthcare worker with PCR-confirmed SARS-CoV-2 infection or an uninfected control (not recorded which).

This clonotype appeared a few times. The chain uses TRBV13 and TRBJ1-1; possible D gene TRBD1, 5 bases. Per the germline V gene, CDR1 is PRHDT and CDR2 is FYEKMQ (reference sequence). V lost 4 bases and J 1 base, leaving 10 bases between the germline ends. This CDR3 is built from 14 residues. The CDR3 reads CASSSPQGNTEAFF. The CDR3 DNA is TGTGCCAGCAGCTCCCCGCAGGGGAACACTGAAGCTTTCTTT.

This clonotype turned up a few times. J is TRBJ2-7 and V is TRBV18; D might be TRBD1 (6 bases). V lost 6 bases and J 7 bases, leaving 13 bases between the germline ends. Per the germline V gene, CDR1 is KGHSH and CDR2 is LQKENI. CDR3 length: 12 residues. The CDR3 loop reads CASSPGDLEQYF. The CDR3 DNA sequence: TGTGCCAGCTCGCCAGGGGATCTTGAGCAGTACTTC.

The V call is TRBV7-9, the J call TRBJ2-7; 7 nucleotides line up with TRBD1. Germline V lookup: CDR1 SEHNR, CDR2 FQNEAQ (reference sequence). The ends lost 4 bases at V and 6 bases at J; junction bases unmatched: 9. The CDR3 runs to 14 residues. The CDR3: CASSSTTGSFEQYF. The CDR3, as DNA: TGTGCCAGCAGCTCGACGACAGGGTCGTTCGAGCAGTACTTC. Combining the CDR3 with reference TRBV7-9 and TRBJ2-7 gives the whole variable domain DTGVSQNPRHKITKRGQNVTFRCDPISEHNRLYWYRQTLGQGPEFLTYFQNEAQLEKSRLLSDRFSAERPKGSFSTLEIQRTEQGDSAMYLCASSSTTGSFEQYFGPGTRLTVT.

The chain recombines TRBV9 with TRBJ2-5; D gene unclear. In germline, CDR1 is SGDLS, CDR2 YYNGEE. CDR3 length: 13 amino acids. The germline V and J ends were trimmed by 4 bases and 0 bases, with 7 bases remaining between them. The CDR3 sequence is CASSRTYQETQYF. The CDR3, as DNA: TGTGCCAGCAGCCGGACGTACCAAGAGACCCAGTACTTC.

This clonotype was found a few times. J is TRBJ2-4 and V is TRBV30; TRBD2 might be the D (6 bases). The CDR3 sequence is 13 residues long. V was clipped by 8 bases and J by 1 base, with 12 bases between them. Germline V lookup: CDR1 GTSNPN, CDR2 SVGIG (reference sequence). In DNA form, the CDR3 reads TGTGCCGGCGGGGTAGGCGCCAAAAACATTCAGTACTTC. Its protein is CAGGVGAKNIQYF.